This entry concerns a single T cell receptor (beta chain). The antigen this receptor binds is unknown. The junction shows a germline mismatch at one end, possibly a read error. The CDR3 goes from the cysteine to the phenylalanine over 14 residues. Only the CDR3 region is kept as DNA, spanning 42 bases read in frame from base 1. Based on the germline V gene (reference sequence), the CDR1 and CDR2 sequences are DFQATT and SNEGSKA. The sample belongs to a study of breast tumors, draining lymph nodes, adjacent tissues listed by TCRdb under 2016. Regarding the study in general: In breast cancer patients, the study compared the TCR beta repertoires of tumor, adjacent nontumor tissue and axillary lymph nodes. In human breast cancer, the study set out to assess how tumor, surrounding tissue and draining lymph node repertoires relate to one another and whether T cells might be exchanged between them. Broader findings and caveats from the paper: Tumor and nontumor tissue repertoires were found to be significantly more similar in luminal-like than in basal-like breast cancer. Tumor T-cell repertoires showed less diversity than lymph node repertoires and more diversity than nontumor tissue repertoires, and tumor T-cell repertoires showed preferential V and J gene usage. A scenario in which most tumor T cells derive from the lymph node and then expand within tumor tissue was judged to be consistent with the data. The study presented the conclusion that tumor T cells originate in lymph nodes as consistent with a hypothesis, not as something directly demonstrated.

The instrument given in TCRdb is Illumina HiSeq 2000. TCR beta chain libraries were generated through multiplex PCR amplification. High-throughput sequencing was used to analyze the amplified TCR beta chain products. TCRdb reanalyzed the raw reads on its own, using fastp at Q25 for trimming and MiXCR for clone calling, and kept in-frame beta chains. One record per CDR3 amino acid sequence lists the most common genes and DNA. Recorded for this sample are 20,000 to 25,000 distinct CDR3 sequences; 25% to 40% of them occurred a single time. Approximately 10% of the sample lies in the top ten. This TCR was recovered from a female donor with breast cancer. Some clones in this sample may be carry-over from other donors' samples. Sequencing was carried out using breast tumor tissue. In this chain, TRBV20-1 is recombined with TRBJ1-2; 5 matching bases give a weak D call of TRBD1. The CDR3 in this case is CSARSGTASYGHAF. The DNA sequence is as follows: TGCAGTGCTAGGAGTGGGACGGCAAGCTATGGCCACGCCTTC.